This note documents a single T cell receptor (beta chain) sequence. Peripheral blood came from all dose cohorts at three timepoints. Sequencing used immunoSEQ multiplex PCR; TCRdb keeps in-frame clones, though not all of them. The sample carries approximately 80,000 clones, roughly 85% recorded once. The sample originates from a study of OX40 agonist ivuxolimab in advanced cancers. About the study: Those treated in dose escalation had hepatocellular carcinoma, melanoma, renal cell cancer or head and neck cancer.

V lost 7 bases and J lost 8, with 14 bases in between. CDR3 length: 13 amino acids. Germline V gene lookup returns CDR1 SEHNR and CDR2 FQNEAQ (reference sequence). The chain combines TRBV7-9 with TRBJ1-4; unclear D gene. The material was CD4+ or CD8+ T cells sorted from blood, obtained in a trial of the OX40 agonist ivuxolimab. The receptor was derived from an adult with an advanced solid tumor such as melanoma, head and neck, liver or kidney cancer. DNA for the CDR3: TGTGCCAGCACGCCCTCAGGCGGCGAAAAACTGTTTTTT. Protein product: CASTPSGGEKLFF.